This T cell receptor beta chain came from a study of blood T cell repertoires in COVID-19. As for the study in general: The analysed material was cDNA or gDNA that came from T cells, B-cell-depleted T cells, or PBMCs.

Original processing notes: For nucleated cells, counts were estimated from reference gene primer amplification. Only in-frame clones appear in the TCRdb table, and some are missing; sequencing was by immunoSEQ multiplex PCR. V, J and clone size were drawn from that table, and D and trimming were deduced from the DNA. The data contain some 190,000 clones, under 80% of them singletons. This clone is a singleton in its sample. The V and J ends lost 4 bases and 2 bases respectively, with 16 bases between them. Looked up from germline, CDR1 is KGHDR and CDR2 is SFDVKD. The CDR3 consists of 16 residues. The clonotype originates from a woman aged 45-65 years with acute or convalescent COVID-19. The chain links TRBV24-1 to TRBJ1-2; tentatively, D is TRBD1 (5 bases). The source material was peripheral blood. The CDR3 here is CATSDSRRGVNYGYTF. The DNA for the CDR3 is TGTGCCACCAGTGACTCCAGACGGGGGGTAAACTATGGCTACACCTTC.